Here is one T cell receptor (beta chain) with its context. Antigen unknown. Constant-region reverse primers amplified full-length variable regions, followed by semi-nested Nested Universal Primer A PCR. TCRdb used MiXCR to reprocess the 5' RACE reads, holding one entry per CDR3 protein. The sample has roughly 44,000 distinct CDR3 sequences; over 25% are singletons. General study findings and limits: Tumor memory CD4+ T cell TCR gene usage clustered with blood and lymph node memory CD4+ cells and lymph node naive CD4+ cells.

Germline V gene data show CDR1 as SGHRS and CDR2 as YFSETQ. This CDR3 contains 17 residues. Germline trimming cut 2 bases from V and 0 bases from J; bases unmatched to any gene: 10. CD4+CD45RO+CD25- cells were isolated as memory CD4+ T cells. J is TRBJ2-5 and V is TRBV5-1, with TRBD2 matching over 7 bases. This receptor was taken from a female donor with breast cancer. The sequencing sample was made of memory CD4+ T cells sorted from a lymph node. Subset of the sample: memory CD4+ T cells, CD4+CD45RO+CD25-. The CDR3 loop is CASSFGIGSGYQETQYF. The CDR3 DNA reads TGCGCCAGCAGCTTCGGGATCGGTAGCGGGTACCAAGAGACCCAGTACTTC.